This T cell receptor (beta chain) was identified in a study of blood T cell repertoires in COVID-19. Generated by immunoSEQ multiplex PCR, the TCRdb table keeps only in-frame clones and is missing some. In the table there are hundreds of thousands of clones, 88% of which are singletons. The receptor was isolated from a woman aged 70 to 79 with COVID-19, enrolled during active disease. Sequencing was done on a sample of peripheral blood.

This CDR3 reads CASSTGSSGNTIYF. CDR3 sequence (DNA): TGTGCCAGCAGTACAGGGTCCTCTGGAAACACCATATATTTT. The J gene is TRBJ1-3, the V gene TRBV27, with D tentatively TRBD1 (6 bases). The germline V and J ends were trimmed by 5 bases and 0 bases, with 8 bases remaining between them. Germline CDR1 MNHEY, CDR2 SMNVEV (reference sequence). The CDR3 extends over 14 amino acids.